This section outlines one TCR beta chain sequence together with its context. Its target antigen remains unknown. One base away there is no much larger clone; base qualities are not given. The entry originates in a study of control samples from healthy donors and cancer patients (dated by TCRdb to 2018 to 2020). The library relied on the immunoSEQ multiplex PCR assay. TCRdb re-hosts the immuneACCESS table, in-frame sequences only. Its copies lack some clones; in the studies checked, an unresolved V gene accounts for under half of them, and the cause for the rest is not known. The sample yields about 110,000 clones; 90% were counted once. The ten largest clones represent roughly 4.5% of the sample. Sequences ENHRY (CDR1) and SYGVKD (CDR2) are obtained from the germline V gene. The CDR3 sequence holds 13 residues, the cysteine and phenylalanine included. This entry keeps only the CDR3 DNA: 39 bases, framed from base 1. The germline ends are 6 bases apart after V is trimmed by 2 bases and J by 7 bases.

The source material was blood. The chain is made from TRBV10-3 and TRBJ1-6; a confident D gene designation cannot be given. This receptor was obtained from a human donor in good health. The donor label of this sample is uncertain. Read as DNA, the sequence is TGTGCCATCAGTGAGCTCTCCAATTCACCCCTCCACTTT. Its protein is CAISELSNSPLHF.